This passage covers 23 T cell receptor beta chains from one sample sequenced in a study of monozygotic twins with inflammatory bowel disease. TCRdb reanalyzed the 5' RACE reads and collapses them to one entry per CDR3 protein, without DNA. In all, the sample yields about 450,000 distinct CDR3 sequences. Sequencing was done on a sample of blood. All receptors come from a human donor with ulcerative colitis or Crohn's disease, or a healthy co-twin of an affected twin (not recorded which).

The genes are TRBV6-2 or TRBV6-3 and TRBJ1-4. Germline V gene lookup returns CDR1 MNHEY and CDR2 SVGEGT. This CDR3 is 13 amino acids long. CDR3 sequence: CASSRGVREKLFF.

V and J are TRBV7-2 and TRBJ1-1. The length of the CDR3 is 17 residues. Germline CDR1 is SGHTA and CDR2 is FQGNSA. CDR3 region: CASSLFSSGGRRTEAFF.

The chain couples TRBV6-2 or TRBV6-3 to TRBJ1-1. The CDR3 runs 14 residues. The germline V gene encodes CDR1 MNHEY and CDR2 SVGEGT. CDR3 in amino acids: CASGLGPRNTEAFF.

This chain connects TRBV7-3 to TRBJ2-5; TCRdb lists TRBD1, though no DNA is available to test this call. From germline, CDR1 is SGHTA and CDR2 FQGTGA. CDR3 size: 15 residues. The chain's CDR3 is CASSGGVGTGETQYF.

This chain joins TRBV24-1 and TRBJ2-7; TCRdb names TRBD1, which stays unverified in the absence of DNA. CDR3 length: 12 residues. In germline, CDR1 is KGHDR, CDR2 SFDVKD. The CDR3 protein is CATRGQVYEQYF.

This chain links TRBV5-4 with TRBJ2-1; TCRdb's D call of TRBD1 is untestable without DNA. The CDR3 runs to 16 residues. Germline-derived CDR1 and CDR2 are SGHNT and YYREEE (reference sequence). CDR3 loop: CASSSEGTRRRNEQFF.

The rearrangement uses TRBV2 and TRBJ2-5. The CDR3 length is 11 residues. The germline V gene has CDR1 SNHLY and CDR2 FYNNEI. CDR3 region: CASSEEWTQYF.

The chain links TRBV20-1 to TRBJ1-1; TCRdb's assignment of TRBD1 cannot be checked, as there is no DNA. In germline, CDR1 is DFQATT, CDR2 SNEGSKA (reference sequence). CDR3 size: 14 residues. The CDR3 loop reads CSAATGAGGTEAFF.

The rearrangement uses TRBV2 and TRBJ2-2; the TRBD1 assignment by TCRdb is unverifiable without DNA. Germline V CDR1 and CDR2: SNHLY, FYNNEI. The CDR3 is 15 residues long. The CDR3 spells CASSPGGASTGELFF.

The chain uses TRBV6-1 and TRBJ2-7; TCRdb reports TRBD1, a call that lacks DNA to check it against. The CDR3 loop spans 14 amino acids. Germline CDR1 MNHNS, CDR2 SASEGT. CDR3 amino acids: CASSVTGKAYEQYF.

The rearrangement joins TRBV2 to TRBJ1-4; TCRdb picks TRBD1, but there is no DNA to check that call. From germline, CDR1 is SNHLY and CDR2 FYNNEI. CDR3 length: 18 residues. CDR3 in amino acids: CASSEAGDRGLANEKLFF.

The rearrangement uses TRBV18 and TRBJ2-2. Germline lookup yields CDR1 KGHSH and CDR2 LQKENI. The length of the CDR3 is 15 residues. CDR3: CASSPNGGDTGELFF.

The chain has TRBV29-1 and TRBJ2-7; absent DNA, TCRdb's TRBD1 call cannot be checked. The CDR3 covers 14 residues. CDR1 and CDR2 (germline): SQVTM, ANQGSEA. The CDR3 region is CSVIPDRKAYEQYF.

This rearrangement joins TRBV24-1 to TRBJ2-2; TCRdb outputs TRBD1, but without DNA this stays unchecked. The CDR3 is 14 residues long. In germline, CDR1 is KGHDR, CDR2 SFDVKD. The CDR3 sequence: CATSDHRVSGELFF.

This sequence joins TRBV19 and TRBJ2-3; with no DNA, the TCRdb D assignment of TRBD2 cannot be verified. Germline CDR1 and CDR2: LNHDA and SQIVND (reference sequence). The CDR3 is made up of 15 amino acids. The CDR3 spells CASSISGSRTDTQYF. Full variable domain (outside the CDR3, taken from reference TRBV19 and TRBJ2-3): DGGITQSPKYLFRKEGQNVTLSCEQNLNHDAMYWYRQDPGQGLRLIYYSQIVNDFQKGDIAEGYSVSREKKESFPLTVTSAQKNPTAFYLCASSISGSRTDTQYFGPGTRLTVL.

The CDR3 here is CASSSLREGDTQYF. V and J are TRBV7-9 and TRBJ2-3; lacking DNA, the TRBD2 call made by TCRdb goes unchecked. This CDR3 spans 14 amino acids. Germline loops: CDR1 SEHNR, CDR2 FQNEAQ (reference sequence). The whole variable domain, remainder taken from reference TRBV7-9 and TRBJ2-3, is DTGVSQNPRHKITKRGQNVTFRCDPISEHNRLYWYRQTLGQGPEFLTYFQNEAQLEKSRLLSDRFSAERPKGSFSTLEIQRTEQGDSAMYLCASSSLREGDTQYFGPGTRLTVL.

This chain joins TRBV20-1 and TRBJ1-2; as DNA is missing, the TRBD1 call by TCRdb cannot be tested. Germline CDR1 DFQATT, CDR2 SNEGSKA (reference sequence). This CDR3 contains 14 residues. CDR3 protein: CSATSGTAHYGYTF.

The V gene is TRBV4-1, the J gene TRBJ1-1; with no DNA, the TCRdb D assignment of TRBD1 cannot be verified. The germline CDR1 and CDR2 sequences are MGHRA and YSYEKL. This CDR3 is 17 amino acids long. The CDR3 loop is CASSQQSPFDRGTEAFF.

The rearrangement links TRBV12-3 or TRBV12-4 to TRBJ2-1; the TCRdb D gene call, TRBD1, has no DNA to confirm it. The CDR3 loop spans 15 amino acids. CDR3 region: CASSPIQGTYNEQFF.

The gene calls are TRBV19 and TRBJ2-1; TCRdb's D call, TRBD2, is unchecked because there is no DNA. Germline values: CDR1 LNHDA, CDR2 SQIVND (reference sequence). This CDR3 comprises 14 residues. The chain's CDR3 is CASSSGLASNEQFF.

The genes are TRBV6-5 and TRBJ2-7. Germline CDR1 is MNHEY and CDR2 is SVGAGI. This CDR3 comprises 11 residues. The CDR3 region is CASSNQYEQYF.

V and J are TRBV29-1 and TRBJ1-1; TCRdb indicates TRBD1, and absent DNA this call remains unverified. CDR1 and CDR2 (germline): SQVTM, ANQGSEA. This CDR3 has 12 amino acids. CDR3 sequence reads: CSAGPGATEAFF.

The V call is TRBV20-1, the J call TRBJ2-1; TCRdb picks TRBD2, but there is no DNA to check that call. CDR3 size: 14 residues. CDR1 DFQATT and CDR2 SNEGSKA come from the germline V gene (reference sequence). CDR3 loop: CSARRLADYNEQFF.